These 12 T cell receptor beta chains were all obtained from the same sample, sequenced in a study of blood T cell repertoires in COVID-19. Profiled with immunoSEQ multiplex PCR; TCRdb holds only in-frame clones, not every one. The sample comprises 330,000 or so clones, about 90% of which are singletons, and around 3% rests with the top ten. Sample: PBMCs or T cells enriched from blood (not recorded which). The receptors were gathered from a woman aged 25 to 39 who had recovered from COVID-19.

This chain uses TRBV7-2 with TRBJ1-2; unclear D gene. Looked up from germline, CDR1 is SGHTA and CDR2 is FQGNSA. This CDR3 spans 14 amino acids. Deletions cut 5 bases from V and 8 bases from J, with 18 bases between. CDR3 DNA: TGTGCCAGCAGCCCCCCGGGCCGGGGAGGCGGCTACACCTTC. It translates to CASSPPGRGGGYTF.

The chain uses TRBV5-6 and TRBJ2-2; unclear D gene. Germline assignment: CDR1 SGHDT and CDR2 YYEEEE. Trimming left V 4 bases short and J 6 bases short, with 10 bases between. The CDR3 has 13 amino acids. CDR3 coding DNA: TGTGCCAGCAGCCTCCCCCGGGCCGGGGAGCTGTTTTTT. This gives the protein CASSLPRAGELFF.

This chain uses TRBV27 with TRBJ1-1, with a tentative D call TRBD1 (6 bases). With 2 bases removed from V and 3 bases from J, the gap between germline ends came to 7 bases. This CDR3 has 13 amino acids. Germline V gene lookup returns CDR1 MNHEY and CDR2 SMNVEV (reference sequence). CDR3 in DNA: TGTGCCAGCAGTTTAGAGGGGGACACTGAAGCTTTCTTT. Translating it yields CASSLEGDTEAFF.

This clone has only one observation. The chain links TRBV7-3 to TRBJ1-2; tentatively, D is TRBD1 (5 bases). Germline CDR1 reads SGHTA; CDR2 reads FQGTGA. This CDR3 comprises 13 residues. The V and J ends lost 5 bases and 7 bases respectively, with 14 bases between them. The CDR3: CASSPQAQGGYTF. CDR3 bases: TGTGCCAGCAGCCCCCAAGCCCAGGGTGGCTACACCTTC. Using reference TRBV7-3 and TRBJ1-2 for the parts outside the CDR3, the full variable domain is GAGVSQTPSNKVTEKGKYVELRCDPISGHTALYWYRQSLGQGPEFLIYFQGTGAADDSGLPNDRFFAVRPEGSVSTLKIQRTERGDSAVYLCASSPQAQGGYTFGSGTRLTVV.

This clone was found a few times. V and J are TRBV5-6 and TRBJ2-2; tentatively, D is TRBD2 (6 bases). Germline-derived CDR1 and CDR2 are SGHDT and YYEEEE. Trimming cost V 0 bases and J 4 bases, with 16 bases left between them. The CDR3 has 17 residues. The CDR3 loop reads CASSLGRQLAFTGELFF. Here the CDR3 DNA reads TGTGCCAGCAGCTTGGGACGGCAACTAGCCTTCACCGGGGAGCTGTTTTTT.

The genes are TRBV7-9 and TRBJ2-3; TRBD1 agrees at 9 bases. Unmatched junction bases numbered 3, after V lost 5 bases and J lost 3 bases. The CDR3 is made up of 14 amino acids. Germline values: CDR1 SEHNR, CDR2 FQNEAQ (reference sequence). DNA for the CDR3: TGTGCCAGCAGCCGGGACAGGGCTACAGATACGCAGTATTTT. It encodes CASSRDRATDTQYF. Together with reference TRBV7-9 and TRBJ2-3, the CDR3 gives the full variable domain: DTGVSQNPRHKITKRGQNVTFRCDPISEHNRLYWYRQTLGQGPEFLTYFQNEAQLEKSRLLSDRFSAERPKGSFSTLEIQRTEQGDSAMYLCASSRDRATDTQYFGPGTRLTVL.

The chain is built from TRBV6-5 and TRBJ1-2; D is possibly TRBD1 (5 bases). V lost 8 bases and J 5 bases, leaving 15 bases between the germline ends. The CDR3 runs to 13 residues. Germline V gives CDR1 MNHEY, CDR2 SVGAGI. CDR3 nucleotides: TGTGCCAGCGCCCTGCGGGGCGGGTATGGCTACACCTTC. Translating it yields CASALRGGYGYTF.

Regarding this clone: Relative to the germline gene, one junction end is altered; a read error may explain this. The gene calls are TRBV3-1 (or the pseudogene TRBV3-2) and TRBJ1-6, with D possibly matching TRBD1 (5 bases). CDR1 is LGHDT, CDR2 YNNKEL, per germline (reference sequence). The CDR3 loop spans 16 amino acids. CDR3 sequence (DNA): TGTGCCAGCACCCAAGGAAGGGGTGACTATAATTCACCCCTCCACTTT. The encoded protein is CASTQGRGDYNSPLHF.

J is TRBJ2-7 and V is TRBV9, with 9 bases identical to TRBD2. This CDR3 comprises 15 residues. CDR1 SGDLS and CDR2 YYNGEE come from the germline V gene. With 0 bases clipped from V and 6 bases from J, the junction kept 7 bases outside the gene matches. The CDR3 bases are TGTGCCAGCAGCGTAGCGGGACTAGCATCGGCCGAGCAGTACTTC. This sequence encodes CASSVAGLASAEQYF.

V is TRBV24-1 and J is TRBJ2-3, with 7 bases that match TRBD1. The germline V gene has CDR1 KGHDR and CDR2 SFDVKD. This CDR3 spans 15 amino acids. The ends lost 6 bases at V and 0 bases at J; junction bases unmatched: 5. This CDR3 reads CATSPGTASTDTQYF. CDR3 bases: TGTGCCACCAGTCCGGGGACAGCCAGCACAGATACGCAGTATTTT.

The chain recombines TRBV19 with TRBJ1-2, with D perhaps matching TRBD1 (6 bases). Trimming removed 0 bases from V and 8 bases from J, with 13 bases in between. Germline V gives CDR1 LNHDA, CDR2 SQIVND (reference sequence). The CDR3 runs to 14 residues. The CDR3 DNA follows: TGTGCCAGTAGTATAGATCTCAGGGGTTACGGCTACACCTTC. This encodes CASSIDLRGYGYTF. The full variable domain, completed using reference TRBV19 and TRBJ1-2, is DGGITQSPKYLFRKEGQNVTLSCEQNLNHDAMYWYRQDPGQGLRLIYYSQIVNDFQKGDIAEGYSVSREKKESFPLTVTSAQKNPTAFYLCASSIDLRGYGYTFGSGTRLTVV.

J is TRBJ2-1 and V is TRBV11-2, with 7 nucleotides matching TRBD2. V lost 4 bases and J lost 9; bases outside the gene matches: 6. This CDR3 is 13 amino acids long. Per germline, CDR1 SGHAT and CDR2 FQNNGV. CDR3 residues: CASSSGLEAEQFF. The CDR3 DNA follows: TGTGCCAGCAGCTCTGGACTAGAGGCTGAGCAGTTCTTC.